Given below is one T cell receptor (beta chain) in context. Antigen specificity is unknown. The primer mix had 60 Vbeta and 13 Jbeta primers. Profiled with immunoSEQ multiplex PCR; TCRdb holds only in-frame clones, not every one. Of over 150,000 clones in the sample, around 77% were seen once. At sampling all donors were nominally healthy, likely with unrecorded immune exposures. In germline, CDR1 is KGHSH, CDR2 LQKENI. This CDR3 comprises 14 residues. The V gene end was trimmed by 0 bases and the J gene end by 2 bases; junction bases not matched to a gene: 1. The entry originates in a study of cytomegalovirus exposure and HLA in healthy donors. About the study: The Caucasian-associated ancestry cluster held roughly 78% of under 450 genotyped donors. Overall study results and limits: Researchers reportedly found TCR beta sequences accurately predicted most subjects' HLA-A and HLA-B alleles. Data from an earlier analysis indicated that most TCR beta V segments were productive either about 87% or about 30% of the time.

The source is a man aged 55 to 70 in good health and CMV-seronegative. The sample was PBMCs. The chain recombines TRBV18 with TRBJ2-7, with 7 positions matching TRBD1. CDR3 region: CASSPPGQPYEQYF. In DNA form, the CDR3 reads TGTGCCAGCTCACCACCGGGACAGCCCTACGAGCAGTACTTC.